This T cell receptor (beta chain) was captured by sequencing in a study of vaccination and CD4 T cells after COVID-19 (dated by TCRdb to 2022 to 2024). With respect to the entire study: Convalescent patients had a positive SARS-CoV-2 result on nasal swab PCR, and of these patients, fewer than ten had mild disease and one had severe disease. The convalescent cohort included six males and four females, with two Hispanic individuals, seven Caucasians, two Asians and one multiracial person. Participants got two doses of the Pfizer-BioNTech BNT162b2 vaccine (n=8) or two doses of the Moderna mRNA-1273 vaccine (n=2). Post-COVID blood samples were collected from convalescent patients a median of roughly 100 days after diagnosis, with a range of roughly 35 to 161 days. Post-vaccine blood samples were obtained a median of about 77 days after the second vaccine dose, with a range of about 14 to 241 days. For stimulating the cultures, overlapping spike peptide pools were used, derived from SARS-CoV-2 as well as from the common cold coronaviruses HCoV-NL63, HCoV-OC43 and HCoV-229E. As controls, cultures received a CEFX viral epitope pool (the positive control), an HIV-1 Nef peptide pool (the negative control), or no peptide at all. In around 9 COVID-19 convalescent patients and a few infection-naive healthy vaccine recipients, researchers compared the spike-specific CD4+ TCR repertoire from before mRNA vaccination with the repertoire from after. Here is what the overall study found, with its caveats: An increase in the median number of SARS-CoV-2-reactive clonotypes from 21 after infection to 38 after vaccination was observed, but the change was not found to be significant. Of the vaccine-specific clones found in convalescent patients, nearly all (304 of 307) were mono-reactive for SARS-CoV-2 spike instead of being cross-reactive with common cold coronaviruses. The number of convalescent patients in the study was relatively small, and the study did not examine early timepoints following natural infection. In convalescent patients, a median around 90% of post-vaccine SARS-CoV-2-reactive clones were detected only after vaccination, and vaccine-specific priming was suggested by this finding.

Receptor libraries were prepared by PCR. TCR sequencing of DNA from cultured CD4+ T cells used the Oncomine TCR Beta short-read assay at the Johns Hopkins FTIC core. The QIAamp micro DNA kit was used to extract genomic DNA from the cultured CD4+ T cells. Oncomine TCR Beta libraries made from cultured CD4+ T cells were pooled using unique dual indexes and sequenced on an Illumina iSeq 100. The original methods were these. Non-productive sequences were removed, and CDR3s that did not start with C, did not end with F or W, or were shorter than 7 amino acids were discarded. The MANAFEST web application was used to identify antigen-specific clonotypes by comparing peptide-stimulated wells against reference wells and other culture wells. An FDR below 0.05, an odds ratio above 5, and a productive frequency above 0.1% in at least two of three replicate wells were required for clones to be considered positive. Clonotypes that were significantly expanded in both SARS-CoV-2 spike wells and at least one common cold coronavirus spike condition were defined as cross-reactive. CDR3 homology was assessed with Levenshtein distances (stringdist) and unrooted phylogenetic trees (ape) in R version 3.6.1. TCRdb cleaned the public reads at Q25 with fastp, built clones with MiXCR and kept in-frame beta chains. CDR3 protein sequences are deduplicated, and each keeps its most common genes and DNA. The V and J calls follow TCRdb's processing rather than the paper's. The sample table records around 15,000 distinct CDR3 sequences; roughly two thirds of these occur just once. 9.5% to 15% of the sample rests with the top ten.

Details on this clonotype: Its antigen is currently not known. Base-call qualities are not available, and no considerably larger clone is one nucleotide away.

The treatment or condition tag for this specimen amounts to: approximately nine-day PBMC culture with coronavirus spike peptide pools or control peptides (ViraFEST assay). The ViraFEST assay, used in the study, expanded antigen-specific T cells with peptide pools and then identified the expanded clonotypes through TCR sequencing. The convalescent patients' positive SARS-CoV-2 PCR tests were from March to December 2020, which was before the Alpha, Beta and Delta variants emerged in the United States. About 2 million PBMCs per well were cultured in IMDM with 5% human AB serum and approximately 10 IU/ml IL-2, plus 10 ug/ml peptide pools. On days 3 and 7, half of the culture medium was replaced with fresh IL-2-containing medium. CD4+ T cells were isolated after approximately ten days of culture through negative selection using the EasySep CD4+ T cell isolation kit. Ficoll-Paque Plus gradient centrifugation was used to isolate PBMCs from whole blood, and the isolated PBMCs were then either used fresh or cryopreserved at -140C. Each culture condition was generally run in triplicate wells.

The V and J ends are trimmed by 4 bases and 0 bases, leaving 5 bases between them. The germline V gene yields SGHRS for CDR1 and YFSETQ for CDR2. The CDR3 runs 12 amino acids, cysteine and phenylalanine included. Here the CDR3 DNA is all that survives: 36 bases in frame from base 1. The sample consisted of CD4+ T cells from blood, cultured in vitro. The source of this sequence is a human donor who had recovered from COVID-19. In this chain, TRBV5-1 is recombined with TRBJ2-7; the D gene is not confidently resolved. CDR3 sequence: CASSIPSYEQYF. The DNA reads TGCGCCAGCAGCATCCCCTCCTACGAGCAGTACTTC. Reference TRBV5-1 and TRBJ2-7 proteins supply the regions before and after the CDR3; the full variable domain is: KAGVTQTPRYLIKTRGQQVTLSCSPISGHRSVSWYQQTPGQGLQFLFEYFSETQRNKGNFPGRFSGRQFSNSRSEMNVSTLELGDSALYLCASSIPSYEQYFGPGTRLTVT.